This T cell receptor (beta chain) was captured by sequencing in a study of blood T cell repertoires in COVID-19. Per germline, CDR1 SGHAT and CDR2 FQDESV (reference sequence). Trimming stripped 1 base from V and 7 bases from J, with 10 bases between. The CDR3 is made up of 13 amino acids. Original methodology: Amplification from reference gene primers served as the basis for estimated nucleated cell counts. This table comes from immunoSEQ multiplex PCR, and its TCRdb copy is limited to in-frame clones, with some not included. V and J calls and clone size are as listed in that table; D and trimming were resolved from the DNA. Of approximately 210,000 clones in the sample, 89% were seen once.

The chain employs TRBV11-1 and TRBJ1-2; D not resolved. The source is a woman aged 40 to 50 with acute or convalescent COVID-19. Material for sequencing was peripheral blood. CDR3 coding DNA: TGTGCCAGCAGCTTAGGGCCCGGGAGTGGCTACACCTTC. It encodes CASSLGPGSGYTF.